This TCR beta chain was identified in a study of cytotoxic CD8 clonotypes in ibrutinib-treated CLL. Study as a whole: The subjects consisted of eleven to twelve relapsed/refractory and around 15 treatment-naive individuals, with fewer than 18 IGHV unmutated. Mean productive templates were 255,043; mean productive rearrangements were roughly 90,000.

Some clones are missing from TCRdb's copy, which holds only in-frame ones; the method was immunoSEQ multiplex PCR. The table records roughly 100,000 clones, 70% to 85% of them present only once. Study findings and constraints: At progression, clonality fell back toward baseline after rising at ibrutinib response.

Remarks on this clone: Its antigen is undetermined.

The TCR originated in a human donor with chronic lymphocytic leukemia. Sequenced here: PBMCs, sampled after 12 months of ibrutinib treatment.

The CDR3 sequence is CAWSRQGANYGYTF. CDR3 sequence (DNA): TGTGCCTGGAGTCGACAGGGGGCCAACTATGGCTACACCTTC. This chain connects TRBV30 to TRBJ1-2, with 10 bases matching TRBD1. Germline CDR1 and CDR2: GTSNPN and SVGIG (reference sequence). J was trimmed by 2 bases and V by 2 bases; bases with no gene match: 2. The length of the CDR3 is 14 residues.